The next 30 T cell receptor beta chains were all read from a single sample in a study of shared clonotypes between healthy human individuals (dated by TCRdb to the early 2020s). Library creation used the immunoSEQ multiplex PCR assay. TCRdb carries this immuneACCESS record with in-frame sequences only. Its versions omit some clonotypes, under half of them owing to an unresolved V gene in the studies checked, with the rest unexplained. This sample lists around 600,000 clones; 90% to 95% were detected once. 0.11% of the sample is taken by the ten largest. CD8 naive samples were obtained by positive selection for CCR7 among CD45RO-negative cells, yielding a CD45RA+CCR7+ population from which TemRA cells were excluded. Material: naive CD8+ T cells sorted from blood. This specimen's cell subset or site label, interpreted: CD45RA+CCR7+. The receptors come from a woman aged 25 to 45 in good health.

This chain uses TRBV5-1 with TRBJ2-1; TRBD1 is a possible D gene (7 bases). Germline assignment: CDR1 SGHRS and CDR2 YFSETQ. CDR3 length equals 15 residues. Trimming took off 3 bases at V and 3 bases at J, with 13 bases between the two ends. In nucleotides, the CDR3 is TGCGCCAGCAGCTCATACAGGGGACTCTACAATGAGCAGTTCTTC. Its translation: CASSSYRGLYNEQFF.

This rearrangement joins TRBV5-6 to TRBJ2-7, with TRBD1 matching over 7 bases. This CDR3 has 15 amino acids. Germline V gene sequence: CDR1 SGHDT, CDR2 YYEEEE. V shed 3 bases and J 1 base; nucleotides not matched to a gene: 7. This chain's CDR3 is CASSSLHRGSYEQYF. DNA for the CDR3: TGTGCCAGCAGCTCGTTACACAGGGGTTCCTACGAGCAGTACTTC.

The chain recombines TRBV28 with TRBJ2-3; 12 positions agree with TRBD2. Unmatched junction bases numbered 9, after V lost 5 bases and J lost 6 bases. Germline-derived CDR1 and CDR2 are MDHEN and SYDVKM. This CDR3 contains 16 residues. CDR3 region: CASSALLAGGGDTQYF. The CDR3, as DNA: TGTGCCAGCAGTGCCCTACTAGCGGGAGGAGGGGATACGCAGTATTTT.

The gene calls are TRBV5-1 and TRBJ2-6, with 7 nucleotides matching TRBD1. CDR1 and CDR2 (germline): SGHRS, YFSETQ. This CDR3 is built from 17 residues. Losses at the gene ends were 2 bases for V and 2 bases for J; bases not matched to a gene: 7. For the CDR3, the DNA is TGCGCCAGCAGCTTACCTATCGACAGGGCTGGGGCCAACGTCCTGACTTTC. Its protein is CASSLPIDRAGANVLTF.

The chain links TRBV28 to TRBJ2-5; 7 positions agree with TRBD2. Judging by the DNA end, TRBJ2-7 fits better; the J call may be wrong. This CDR3 has 15 amino acids. Looked up from germline, CDR1 is MDHEN and CDR2 is SYDVKM. DNA of the CDR3: TGTGCCAGCAGTTTACTAGCGGCTAGCTCCTACGAGCAGTACTTC. Its translation: CASSLLAASSYEQYF.

The V call is TRBV5-6, the J call TRBJ2-1, with a weak D call TRBD2 (6 bases). Germline V gene data show CDR1 as SGHDT and CDR2 as YYEEEE. Deletions cut 7 bases from V and 0 bases from J, with 14 bases between. This CDR3 spans 15 amino acids. The chain's CDR3 is CASGAGSSSYNEQFF. CDR3 DNA: TGTGCCAGCGGAGCGGGTTCAAGCTCCTACAATGAGCAGTTCTTC.

The V and J genes are TRBV7-9 and TRBJ1-5; D is ambiguous. Germline V gene data show CDR1 as SEHNR and CDR2 as FQNEAQ (reference sequence). The CDR3 is 15 residues long. The V gene lost 5 bases and the J gene lost 3 bases, with 14 bases spanning the gap. The CDR3 here is CASSPGPGPNQPQHF. CDR3 coding DNA: TGTGCCAGCAGCCCCGGGCCCGGGCCCAATCAGCCCCAGCATTTT. Using reference TRBV7-9 and TRBJ1-5 for the parts outside the CDR3, the full variable domain is DTGVSQNPRHKITKRGQNVTFRCDPISEHNRLYWYRQTLGQGPEFLTYFQNEAQLEKSRLLSDRFSAERPKGSFSTLEIQRTEQGDSAMYLCASSPGPGPNQPQHFGDGTRLSIL.

The chain recombines TRBV7-9 with TRBJ2-1; TRBD1 matches 8 bases. The junction had 8 bases not matched to a gene; V was cut back by 5 bases and J by 2 bases. Germline V gene sequence: CDR1 SEHNR, CDR2 FQNEAQ (reference sequence). The CDR3 spans 16 residues. CDR3 bases: TGTGCCAGCAGCGCCTCAGGGGGCATGCCCTACAATGAGCAGTTCTTC. This codes for CASSASGGMPYNEQFF.

The J gene is TRBJ1-1, the V gene TRBV6-6; no definite D call. V lost 5 bases, J lost 5 bases, and 12 bases lay in between. Germline CDR1 reads MNHNY; CDR2 reads SVGAGI (reference sequence). This CDR3 contains 13 residues. The CDR3 coding sequence is TGTGCCAGCAGTGTCGCCGCGGGGACTGAAGCTTTCTTT. It yields the protein CASSVAAGTEAFF.

V gene TRBV5-6 combines with J gene TRBJ2-2, with D possibly matching TRBD1 (6 bases). The V end was cut by 0 bases, the J end by 3 bases, with 9 bases between. CDR3 length: 15 amino acids. CDR1 is SGHDT, CDR2 YYEEEE, per germline. In DNA, the CDR3 is TGTGCCAGCAGCTTGGCCAGGGGTTACACCGGGGAGCTGTTTTTT. Amino acids: CASSLARGYTGELFF.

V is TRBV5-4 and J is TRBJ1-1, with D perhaps matching TRBD1 (5 bases). CDR1 is SGHNT, CDR2 YYREEE, per germline (reference sequence). The V end was cut by 6 bases, the J end by 5 bases, with 17 bases between. The CDR3 totals 14 residues. In DNA form, the CDR3 reads TGTGCCAGCAAACAGCAGGGTAGTGGGACTGAAGCTTTCTTT. Its translation: CASKQQGSGTEAFF.

This clone turned up a few times. The chain links TRBV29-1 to TRBJ1-1, with D unresolved. V lost 7 bases, J lost 11 bases, and 17 bases lay in between. CDR3 length: 11 residues. Germline V lookup: CDR1 SQVTM, CDR2 ANQGSEA. CDR3 nucleotide sequence: TGCAGCGCCGAACAAGGTGCTTGGGCTTTCTTT. Translated: CSAEQGAWAFF.

V and J are TRBV7-9 and TRBJ2-7; a possible D gene is TRBD1 (5 bases). V was clipped by 0 bases and J by 0 bases, with 9 bases between them. The CDR3 is 15 amino acids. CDR1 and CDR2 (germline): SEHNR, FQNEAQ (reference sequence). CDR3 in amino acids: CASSLAGAPSYEQYF. CDR3 DNA sequence: TGTGCCAGCAGCTTAGCAGGGGCCCCCTCCTACGAGCAGTACTTC.

The J gene is TRBJ2-1, the V gene TRBV19, with no clear D. Trimming removed 1 base at V and 9 bases at J, with 10 bases between. CDR1 is LNHDA and CDR2 is SQIVND in the germline V gene (reference sequence). The CDR3 sequence is 13 residues long. CDR3 sequence (DNA): TGTGCCAGTAGTATAGTTAGTTTCGGTGAGCAGTTCTTC. Translated: CASSIVSFGEQFF.

This clone was detected only once. The genes are TRBV9 and TRBJ2-7; TRBD2 might be the D (5 bases). Looked up from germline, CDR1 is SGDLS and CDR2 is YYNGEE. With 4 bases removed from V and 3 bases from J, the gap between germline ends came to 17 bases. The CDR3 extends over 15 amino acids. CDR3 protein: CASSPTGLIHYEQYF. CDR3 DNA sequence: TGTGCCAGCAGCCCCACTGGACTGATCCACTACGAGCAGTACTTC.

The chain carries TRBV7-9 and TRBJ2-7; D is unclear. This CDR3 region has 13 residues. V was pared by 2 bases and J by 2 bases, with 7 bases between. CDR1 is SEHNR and CDR2 is FQNEAQ in the germline V gene (reference sequence). CDR3 region: CASSLLRPYEQYF. The CDR3 DNA sequence: TGTGCCAGCAGCTTACTTCGCCCCTACGAGCAGTACTTC.

The chain links TRBV4-1 to TRBJ2-7; the match to TRBD1 covers 7 bases. CDR1 and CDR2 (germline): MGHRA, YSYEKL. The CDR3 length is 14 residues. With 3 bases clipped from V and 3 bases from J, the junction kept 5 bases outside the gene matches. The CDR3 sequence: CASSQGDSYYEQYF. The CDR3 DNA reads as TGCGCCAGCAGCCAGGGGGACAGCTACTACGAGCAGTACTTC.

This chain links TRBV4-1 with TRBJ2-6; D is undetermined. Germline V gene lookup returns CDR1 MGHRA and CDR2 YSYEKL. Trimming left V 0 bases short and J 1 base short, with 10 bases between. The CDR3 runs to 17 residues. CDR3 DNA: TGCGCCAGCAGCCAAGAGGCGATGGGATCTGGGGCCAACGTCCTGACTTTC. Encoded protein: CASSQEAMGSGANVLTF.

This rearrangement joins TRBV28 to TRBJ2-6, with D tentatively TRBD1 (5 bases). Trimming took 7 bases from V and 0 from J, leaving 10 bases between them. The CDR3 spans 15 residues. Germline loops: CDR1 MDHEN, CDR2 SYDVKM. CDR3 amino acids: CASMKGYSGANVLTF. CDR3 coding DNA: TGTGCCAGCATGAAGGGGTACTCTGGGGCCAACGTCCTGACTTTC. Filled out from reference TRBV28 and TRBJ2-6, the complete variable domain reads DVKVTQSSRYLVKRTGEKVFLECVQDMDHENMFWYRQDPGLGLRLIYFSYDVKMKEKGDIPEGYSVSREKKERFSLILESASTNQTSMYLCASMKGYSGANVLTFGAGSRLTVL.

The rearrangement links TRBV4-2 to TRBJ2-6, with D uncertain. V lost 3 bases, J lost 3 bases, and 15 bases lay in between. Germline values: CDR1 LGHNA, CDR2 YNFKEQ. The CDR3 is made up of 17 amino acids. This chain's CDR3 is CASSHSRDPLGANVLTF. The CDR3 DNA sequence: TGTGCCAGCAGCCATTCACGTGACCCTCTTGGGGCCAACGTCCTGACTTTC.

The chain carries TRBV19 and TRBJ2-7, with TRBD2 identical over 10 bases. V lost 5 bases and J lost 3; bases outside the gene matches: 10. Looked up from germline, CDR1 is LNHDA and CDR2 is SQIVND (reference sequence). CDR3 length: 16 residues. The CDR3 sequence is CASSPKGVAGGYEQYF. CDR3 DNA: TGTGCCAGTAGTCCAAAAGGAGTAGCGGGAGGCTACGAGCAGTACTTC. Variable domain in full (rest from reference TRBV19 and TRBJ2-7): DGGITQSPKYLFRKEGQNVTLSCEQNLNHDAMYWYRQDPGQGLRLIYYSQIVNDFQKGDIAEGYSVSREKKESFPLTVTSAQKNPTAFYLCASSPKGVAGGYEQYFGPGTRLTVT.

The chain combines TRBV11-2 with TRBJ2-4, with 12 bases fitting TRBD2. Trimming at V came to 2 bases and at J to 6 bases, leaving 14 bases not matched to a gene. Germline loops: CDR1 SGHAT, CDR2 FQNNGV. CDR3 length: 19 residues. CDR3 DNA: TGTGCCAGCAGCTTAATGCCTGGAGCTAGCGGGAGGGCCGGAAACATTCAGTACTTC. It specifies CASSLMPGASGRAGNIQYF. The entire variable domain, with the rest obtained from reference TRBV11-2 and TRBJ2-4, is as follows: EAGVAQSPRYKIIEKRQSVAFWCNPISGHATLYWYQQILGQGPKLLIQFQNNGVVDDSQLPKDRFSAERLKGVDSTLKIQPAKLEDSAVYLCASSLMPGASGRAGNIQYFGAGTRLSVL.

In its sample, this clone was seen a few times. The V call is TRBV20-1, the J call TRBJ2-7; D not resolved. The V end was cut by 3 bases, the J end by 6 bases, with 9 bases between. CDR1 DFQATT and CDR2 SNEGSKA come from the germline V gene (reference sequence). The CDR3 has 11 amino acids. CDR3 DNA: TGCAGTGCTAGTTTCTGGGGCGAGCAGTACTTC. Its protein product is CSASFWGEQYF.

This CDR3 reads CASSPPGGSYEQYF. CDR3 bases: TGTGCCAGCAGCCCGCCGGGGGGATCCTACGAGCAGTACTTC. V gene TRBV7-9 combines with J gene TRBJ2-7, with 7 nucleotides matching TRBD2. Trimming cost V 5 bases and J 1 base; bases outside gene matches: 5. Germline CDR1 is SEHNR and CDR2 is FQNEAQ (reference sequence). The CDR3 has 14 residues. The whole variable domain, filled in from reference TRBV7-9 and TRBJ2-7, reads DTGVSQNPRHKITKRGQNVTFRCDPISEHNRLYWYRQTLGQGPEFLTYFQNEAQLEKSRLLSDRFSAERPKGSFSTLEIQRTEQGDSAMYLCASSPPGGSYEQYFGPGTRLTVT.

The chain joins TRBV28 to TRBJ1-1; 7 positions match TRBD1. The CDR3 runs 14 residues. Per germline, CDR1 MDHEN and CDR2 SYDVKM. V was pared by 6 bases and J by 1 base, with 5 bases of the junction left unmatched. CDR3 in amino acids: CASSKTGRNTEAFF. The CDR3 DNA reads as TGTGCCAGCAGCAAGACAGGGAGGAACACTGAAGCTTTCTTT.

The CDR3 reads CASNGDDPGEAFF. CDR3 coding DNA: TGTGCCAGCAACGGGGACGACCCGGGTGAAGCTTTCTTT. The chain links TRBV13 to TRBJ1-1; a possible D gene is TRBD1 (5 bases). This CDR3 comprises 13 residues. CDR1 and CDR2 (germline): PRHDT, FYEKMQ (reference sequence). Trimming took 7 bases from V and 7 from J, leaving 16 bases between them.

The V gene is TRBV7-9, the J gene TRBJ2-1; 15 bases are a match to TRBD2. CDR3 length equals 17 residues. Trimming cost V 5 bases and J 11 bases; bases outside gene matches: 13. The germline V gene encodes CDR1 SEHNR and CDR2 FQNEAQ (reference sequence). CDR3 nucleotide sequence: TGTGCCAGCAGCGAAGGACTAGCGGGAGGGCCTTCCCCGAAGCAGTTCTTC. Its translation is CASSEGLAGGPSPKQFF.

The V call is TRBV19, the J call TRBJ1-5, with TRBD1 as a possible D gene (6 bases). Trimming removed 5 bases from V and 1 base from J, with 15 bases in between. Germline V gene sequence: CDR1 LNHDA, CDR2 SQIVND (reference sequence). CDR3 length: 16 residues. In DNA, the CDR3 is TGTGCCAGTAGTGTCGACCGACAGGAGAGCAATCAGCCCCAGCATTTT. This codes for CASSVDRQESNQPQHF.

The V call is TRBV27, the J call TRBJ1-4; D remains unclear. Trimming left V 10 bases short and J 4 bases short, with 13 bases between. The CDR3 covers 13 residues. Germline loops: CDR1 MNHEY, CDR2 SMNVEV (reference sequence). This CDR3 is CATSVWVNEKLFF. The CDR3 DNA follows: TGTGCCACCTCCGTATGGGTTAATGAAAAACTGTTTTTT.

In its sample, this clone was seen a few times. A read error may produce the germline difference seen at one junction end. This chain joins TRBV4-1 and TRBJ2-3; D may be TRBD2 (6 bases). The CDR3 is 18 residues long. Germline V gives CDR1 MGHRA, CDR2 YSYEKL. The CDR3 DNA is TGCGCCAGCAGAACCGGGACGCATACGGGGGATAAAACAGGTACGCAGTATTTT. This gives the protein CASRTGTHTGDKTGTQYF.